The source of this TCR beta chain is a study of blood T cell repertoires in COVID-19. Sequencing was performed with immunoSEQ multiplex PCR; in TCRdb, only in-frame clones are kept and a portion is missing. The sample includes about 260,000 clones, 75% to 95% of them seen just once. This CDR3 is built from 13 residues. J gave up 4 bases and V 8 bases, and 5 bases lay outside the gene matches. The V gene's germline CDR1 is MNHEY and CDR2 SVGAGI. The origin of this receptor is a young adult with COVID-19, enrolled during active disease. The sample comprised peripheral blood. This chain connects TRBV6-5 to TRBJ2-7; 10 positions match TRBD1. CDR3 in DNA: TGTGCCAGCTTTGGACAGGGGGTGTACGAGCAGTACTTC. Amino acids: CASFGQGVYEQYF.